This T cell receptor (beta chain) was retrieved from a study of blood T cell repertoires in COVID-19. Germline V CDR1 and CDR2: MNHEY, SVGEGT. Trimming left V 2 bases short and J 4 bases short, with 12 bases between. The CDR3 covers 15 residues. Method: immunoSEQ multiplex PCR; TCRdb's copy keeps in-frame clones and lacks some. Of roughly 130,000 clones listed, 82% are singletons. V is TRBV6-2 or TRBV6-3 and J is TRBJ1-3; D call uncertain. Sequencing used peripheral blood. This sequence originates from a woman in her 70s with acute or convalescent COVID-19. The CDR3 DNA sequence: TGTGCCAGCAGTTACCTACCGGCGGGGGGAAACACCATATATTTT. It is translated as CASSYLPAGGNTIYF.